Each of the 12 T cell receptor beta chains below was sequenced from the same sample in a study of Graves' ophthalmopathy and Graves' hyperthyroidism. Amplification of the TCR beta CDR3 regions used RNA transcripts (as template). HTBI-primed RT-PCR formed the first round, and a multiplex PCR formed the second. MiXCR was run by TCRdb on the multiplex PCR reads, yielding one entry per CDR3 protein. The table includes about 740,000 distinct CDR3 sequences, around 40% detected once. Specimen: peripheral blood. The receptors here all came from an adult man with Graves' ophthalmopathy.

This clonotype was counted at least ten times. The chain employs TRBV10-3 and TRBJ1-2; D remains unclear. Germline-derived CDR1 and CDR2 are ENHRY and SYGVKD. The CDR3 length is 13 residues. V was shortened by 2 bases and J by 1 base, with 5 bases between the two germline ends. CDR3 coding DNA: TGTGCCATCAGTGAGCTTAATAACTATGGCTACACCTTC. Translating it yields CAISELNNYGYTF.

Comments on this clonotype: The junction shows a germline mismatch at one end, possibly a read error. The chain is built from TRBV15 and TRBJ1-2; D is unresolved. This CDR3 is built from 14 residues. In germline, CDR1 is LNHNV, CDR2 YYDKDF (reference sequence). Here the CDR3 DNA reads TGTGCCGCCAGCAGGAGGGAGCCGGGCTATGGCTACACCTTC. As protein: CAASRREPGYGYTF.

The chain is built from TRBV7-9 and TRBJ1-3, with 9 bases that match TRBD1. The CDR3 length is 13 residues. Germline CDR1 and CDR2: SEHNR and FQNEAQ (reference sequence). The trim removed 5 bases at V and 10 bases at J, leaving 6 bases unmatched. DNA for the CDR3: TGTGCCAGCAGCCGGACAGGGGAAAGTACCATATATTTT. This sequence encodes CASSRTGESTIYF.

The sample holds a few counts of this clonotype. The chain uses TRBV20-1 and TRBJ2-7; 8 nucleotides line up with TRBD2. Per the germline V gene, CDR1 is DFQATT and CDR2 is SNEGSKA (reference sequence). With 6 bases clipped from V and 4 bases from J, the junction kept 5 bases outside the gene matches. This CDR3 has 12 amino acids. CDR3 sequence (DNA): TGCAGTGCACACAGACTAGCGTACGAGCAGTACTTC. It specifies CSAHRLAYEQYF.

Note on this clonotype: A read error may explain this, as a much larger clone is one base away. The rearrangement joins TRBV24-1 to TRBJ1-1; D not resolved. The CDR3 consists of 10 residues. V lost 12 bases to trimming and J lost 11 bases, with 15 bases between them. Germline V gene sequence: CDR1 KGHDR, CDR2 SFDVKD. CDR3: CASRAPRAFF. In nucleotides, the CDR3 is TGTGCCTCCCGGGCCCCGAGGGCTTTCTTT.

The V and J genes are TRBV28 and TRBJ2-7; D assignment may be TRBD1 or TRBD2 (5 bases each). Trimming removed 6 bases from V and 1 base from J, with 13 bases in between. Germline V gene data show CDR1 as MDHEN and CDR2 as SYDVKM. CDR3 length equals 14 residues. The CDR3 bases are TGTGCCAGCAGCAGGCCGGGACGGTCCTACGAGCAGTACTTC. It translates to CASSRPGRSYEQYF.

This clonotype was found a few times. The V gene is TRBV5-4, the J gene TRBJ2-7; tentatively, D is TRBD2 (6 bases). This CDR3 has 13 residues. From germline, CDR1 is SGHNT and CDR2 YYREEE (reference sequence). Trimming took off 2 bases at V and 6 bases at J, with 12 bases between the two ends. DNA for the CDR3: TGTGCCAGCAGCTTAGAGGGAGGAGGCGAGCAGTACTTC. This gives the protein CASSLEGGGEQYF. Variable domain in full (rest from reference TRBV5-4 and TRBJ2-7): ETGVTQSPTHLIKTRGQQVTLRCSSQSGHNTVSWYQQALGQGPQFIFQYYREEENGRGNFPPRFSGLQFPNYSSELNVNALELDDSALYLCASSLEGGGEQYFGPGTRLTVT.

Remarks on this clonotype: A much larger clone lies a single base off, so this may be a read error. The gene calls are TRBV4-3 and TRBJ2-5, with D tentatively TRBD1 or TRBD2 (5 bases each). Germline loops: CDR1 LGHNA, CDR2 YSLEER. The CDR3 totals 15 residues. V was trimmed by 1 base and J by 2 bases, leaving 11 bases between them. This CDR3 is CASSQAWDHQETQYF. CDR3 nucleotides: TGCGCCAGCAGCCAAGCCTGGGACCATCAAGAGACCCAGTACTTC.

V and J are TRBV6-5 and TRBJ1-3, with 8 bases that match TRBD1. Germline V gives CDR1 MNHEY, CDR2 SVGAGI. The CDR3 runs 16 residues. The J segment lost 0 bases and the V segment lost 6 bases, leaving 7 bases of the junction unmatched. This CDR3 is CASSYGDRTSGNTIYF. DNA for the CDR3: TGTGCCAGCAGCTATGGGGACAGGACCTCTGGAAACACCATATATTTT.

The chain recombines TRBV5-6 with TRBJ2-7; D possibly matches TRBD1 or TRBD2 (6 bases each). The V end was cut by 0 bases, the J end by 2 bases, with 12 bases between. This CDR3 contains 15 residues. Germline values: CDR1 SGHDT, CDR2 YYEEEE. The CDR3 here is CASSLGYRGAYEQYF. The CDR3 region has the DNA TGTGCCAGCAGCTTGGGTTATAGGGGGGCCTACGAGCAGTACTTC.

This chain uses TRBV7-2 with TRBJ2-3; no definite D call. The germline V gene encodes CDR1 SGHTA and CDR2 FQGNSA. The CDR3 covers 14 residues. Trimming cost V 5 bases and J 0 bases, with 9 bases left between them. CDR3 protein: CASSPLASTDTQYF. CDR3 DNA: TGTGCCAGCAGCCCGCTGGCGAGCACAGATACGCAGTATTTT.

This clonotype was seen more than once but under ten times. The chain joins TRBV5-1 to TRBJ2-7; the D gene is possibly TRBD1 (6 bases). V lost 2 bases, J lost 2 bases, and 20 bases lay in between. The CDR3 totals 17 residues. Germline-derived CDR1 and CDR2 are SGHRS and YFSETQ. The CDR3 DNA is TGCGCCAGCAGCTTAACAGGGAGTGGTGGAGTAGCCTACGAGCAGTACTTC. Protein sequence: CASSLTGSGGVAYEQYF.